This is a list of T cell receptor beta chains from one sample in a study of CD8+CD57+ T cells in acquired aplastic anemia. TCRdb analysed the reads with MiXCR anew, one entry per CDR3 protein. The repertoire has about 190,000 distinct CDR3 sequences, less than 65% of them found once; the top ten carry around a sixth. Material: sorted CD4+, CD8+, or CD8+CD57+ T cells (not recorded which) from PBMCs. The source is a human donor in good health, serving as a control. Each CDR3 is given with its conserved first and last residue.

v_gene: TRBV6-1; CDR3aa: CASPRQPPAEAFF
v_gene: TRBV7-8; CDR3aa: CASSLGEDTQYF
v_gene: TRBV7-9; CDR3aa: CASSPTGNSYEQYF
v_gene: TRBV2; CDR3aa: CASSDQGTGDSPLHF
v_gene: TRBV7-2; CDR3aa: CASSLGSDNSPLHF
v_gene: TRBV2; CDR3aa: CASSEGAGSNQPQHF
v_gene: TRBV7-2; CDR3aa: CASSFGTPNTEAFF
v_gene: TRBV20-1; CDR3aa: CSARDGRGNEQYF
v_gene: TRBV7-3; CDR3aa: CASSLQGQGNEQYF
v_gene: TRBV29-1; CDR3aa: CSVEDQRHYYGYTF
v_gene: TRBV7-2; CDR3aa: CASMAGTGNTEAFF
v_gene: TRBV10-1; CDR3aa: CASSATNEKLFF
v_gene: TRBV10-1; CDR3aa: CATRRVAGEGEQFF
v_gene: TRBV20-1; CDR3aa: CSARVSAEAYEQYF
v_gene: TRBV20-1; CDR3aa: CSAIKRDTQYF
v_gene: TRBV10-3; CDR3aa: CAISESIGTGLNEQFF
v_gene: TRBV19; CDR3aa: CASRPSVGGGIYEQYF
v_gene: TRBV6-5; CDR3aa: CASSYSDQGTGANVLTF
v_gene: TRBV5-8; CDR3aa: CASSWATRGTEAFF
v_gene: TRBV15; CDR3aa: CATSSGTGDNEKLFF
v_gene: TRBV7-9; CDR3aa: CASSLETSGGSYEQYF
v_gene: TRBV10-3; CDR3aa: CAISALAGSYNEQYF
v_gene: TRBV9; CDR3aa: CASSARDRGHEQYF
v_gene: TRBV7-8; CDR3aa: CASSFSGGAEETQYF
v_gene: TRBV19; CDR3aa: CATSGTGYGYGYTF
v_gene: TRBV29-1; CDR3aa: CSVRRRYEQFF
v_gene: TRBV19; CDR3aa: CASSIVGGLNTGELFF
v_gene: TRBV29-1; CDR3aa: CSVSEAWELFF
v_gene: TRBV25-1; CDR3aa: CASSEPGTGWGYTF
v_gene: TRBV6-5; CDR3aa: CASSYGTSNSPLHF
v_gene: TRBV25-1; CDR3aa: CASSNRGTGAEQYF
v_gene: TRBV9; CDR3aa: CASSARDGNIQYF
v_gene: TRBV10-1; CDR3aa: CASSQSGTFKTQYF
v_gene: TRBV11-3; CDR3aa: CASSSGASNTEAFF
v_gene: TRBV7-2; CDR3aa: CASSPLAGGGHNEQFF
v_gene: TRBV29-1; CDR3aa: CSVAASSSGANVLTF
v_gene: TRBV7-2; CDR3aa: CASSFLTARETQYF
v_gene: TRBV20-1; CDR3aa: CSASQPNTEAFF
v_gene: TRBV12-3/TRBV12-4; CDR3aa: CASSLARQAYEQYF
v_gene: TRBV13; CDR3aa: CASSLEGQGYTF
v_gene: TRBV18; CDR3aa: CASSPQSAWTGGEKLFF
v_gene: TRBV19; CDR3aa: CASRPGGQGIGNQPQHF